This TCR beta chain was recovered during a study of sequential checkpoint blockade in melanoma. Turning to the study itself: Randomization was 1:1 between first-line nivolumab→ipilimumab and ipilimumab→nivolumab. Both treatment sequences were followed by maintenance nivolumab.

The repertoire was sequenced with immunoSEQ multiplex PCR; TCRdb's copy has only in-frame clones and lacks some. The repertoire holds 15,000 to 20,000 clones, with 80% to 90% as singletons. Treatment noted: randomized to nivolumab then ipilimumab (arm A) or the reverse (arm B). Patients had received no earlier DNA-damaging chemotherapy. Sorted cells were live CD3+CD8+, lacking CD19 and CD56, from PBMCs. Trimming shortened V by 4 bases and J by 2 bases, and 8 bases separated the two germline ends. The length of the CDR3 is 13 residues. The germline CDR1 and CDR2 sequences are MNHEY and SVGAGI. This chain links TRBV6-5 with TRBJ2-5, with unresolved D. The source material was CD8+ T cells sorted from blood (inferred from file names), sampled from a patient given nivolumab and ipilimumab in sequence. This sequence originates from a human donor with melanoma. CDR3 in amino acids: CASSLNSQETQYF. DNA for the CDR3: TGTGCCAGCAGTTTGAACAGTCAAGAGACCCAGTACTTC.